The next 20 T cell receptor beta chains were all read from a single sample in a study of cytomegalovirus exposure and HLA in healthy donors. PCR involved 60 Vbeta and 13 Jbeta primers. Clones were sequenced by immunoSEQ multiplex PCR, and TCRdb holds only the in-frame ones, with some missing. The sample has some 150,000 clones, roughly 76% seen once. The sequenced sample consisted of PBMCs. The receptors derive from a woman in her fifties or sixties in good health and CMV-seronegative.

This sequence joins TRBV2 and TRBJ2-3; D might be TRBD1 (6 bases). Trimming removed 6 bases from V and 1 base from J, with 11 bases in between. In germline, CDR1 is SNHLY, CDR2 FYNNEI. CDR3 length equals 14 residues. The CDR3 coding sequence is TGTGCCAGCAGCCGACAGGTTGGCACAGATACGCAGTATTTT. It specifies CASSRQVGTDTQYF.

This chain uses TRBV4-3 with TRBJ1-1; TRBD1 aligns across 8 bases. V lost 5 bases, J lost 5 bases, and 10 bases stayed unmatched. This CDR3 spans 15 amino acids. The germline V gene has CDR1 LGHNA and CDR2 YSLEER. The CDR3 spells CASSKIGQGYTEAFF. The CDR3, as DNA: TGCGCCAGCAGCAAAATCGGACAGGGATATACTGAAGCTTTCTTT.

The gene calls are TRBV7-2 and TRBJ2-1, with TRBD2 identical over 11 bases. Germline-derived CDR1 and CDR2 are SGHTA and FQGNSA. Losses at the gene ends were 4 bases for V and 7 bases for J; bases not matched to a gene: 3. The CDR3 covers 14 residues. CDR3 in amino acids: CASSSRLAGNEQFF. The CDR3 nucleotides read TGTGCCAGCAGCTCTAGACTAGCGGGGAATGAGCAGTTCTTC.

The chain couples TRBV5-4 to TRBJ1-1; D is ambiguous. Germline V gives CDR1 SGHNT, CDR2 YYREEE (reference sequence). This CDR3 has 11 amino acids. Trimming left V 0 bases short and J 8 bases short, with 5 bases between. CDR3 sequence (DNA): TGTGCCAGCAGCTTGGCGTTAGAAGCTTTCTTT. It encodes CASSLALEAFF.

This clone was seen once. The chain is built from TRBV7-3 and TRBJ2-3; TRBD2 agrees at 9 bases. The germline V gene encodes CDR1 SGHTA and CDR2 FQGTGA. With V trimmed by 4 bases and J by 0 bases, 2 bases remained unmatched. This CDR3 is 15 amino acids long. The CDR3 is CASSWRGGSTDTQYF. DNA of the CDR3: TGTGCCAGCAGCTGGCGGGGGGGTAGCACAGATACGCAGTATTTT.

This clone was counted a few times. The V gene is TRBV5-4, the J gene TRBJ1-1, with 9 positions matching TRBD1. From germline, CDR1 is SGHNT and CDR2 YYREEE (reference sequence). V shed 2 bases and J 5 bases; nucleotides not matched to a gene: 7. The CDR3 sequence is 15 residues long. The CDR3 protein is CASSFTGGANTEAFF. As DNA, the CDR3 is TGTGCCAGCAGCTTTACAGGGGGCGCTAATACTGAAGCTTTCTTT.

With respect to this clone: The sample contains more than one DNA sequence encoding this CDR3. CDR3 region: CATSRDRGPYEQYF. The DNA of the CDR3 is TGTGCCACCAGCAGAGATAGGGGCCCCTACGAGCAGTACTTC. The J gene is TRBJ2-7, the V gene TRBV15, with a weak D call TRBD1 (5 bases). Germline V gene sequence: CDR1 LNHNV, CDR2 YYDKDF (reference sequence). The V and J ends lost 0 bases and 2 bases respectively, with 8 bases between them. The CDR3 has 14 residues.

The chain employs TRBV5-1 and TRBJ1-2; D may be TRBD1 (6 bases). From germline, CDR1 is SGHRS and CDR2 YFSETQ. This CDR3 is 14 amino acids long. V was trimmed by 5 bases and J by 3 bases, leaving 14 bases between them. This CDR3 is CASRGQPLDYGYTF. CDR3 sequence (DNA): TGCGCCAGCAGAGGACAGCCCCTTGACTATGGCTACACCTTC.

The V gene is TRBV10-3, the J gene TRBJ2-2; 7 bases agree with TRBD1. Looked up from germline, CDR1 is ENHRY and CDR2 is SYGVKD. This CDR3 is 13 amino acids long. The trim removed 9 bases at V and 2 bases at J, leaving 3 bases unmatched. CDR3 region: CAIGTANTGELFF. The CDR3 DNA reads TGTGCCATTGGGACAGCTAACACCGGGGAGCTGTTTTTT.

The gene calls are TRBV5-4 and TRBJ2-5, with TRBD2 matching 13 bases. The ends lost 3 bases at V and 2 bases at J; junction bases unmatched: 10. CDR1 and CDR2 from the germline V gene are SGHNT and YYREEE (reference sequence). CDR3 length equals 18 residues. The CDR3 region is CASSSDAPGLAGQETQYF. The CDR3 region has the DNA TGTGCCAGCAGCTCAGATGCCCCGGGACTAGCGGGGCAAGAGACCCAGTACTTC.

The genes are TRBV11-1 and TRBJ2-7, with D possibly matching TRBD1 (6 bases). This CDR3 comprises 12 residues. V gave up 8 bases and J gave up 0 bases, with 8 bases separating them. The germline gives CDR1 SGHAT, CDR2 FQDESV (reference sequence). CDR3 loop: CASGGHSYEQYF. The CDR3 nucleotides are TGTGCCAGCGGGGGACACTCCTACGAGCAGTACTTC.

This sequence joins TRBV15 and TRBJ1-2, with D possibly being TRBD1 (6 bases). Trimming took 1 base from V and 4 from J, leaving 13 bases between them. Germline CDR1 is LNHNV and CDR2 is YYDKDF (reference sequence). The CDR3 consists of 15 residues. The CDR3 region is CATSRGQRGGYGYTF. The CDR3 DNA sequence: TGTGCCACCAGCAGAGGTCAAAGGGGGGGCTATGGCTACACCTTC.

V and J are TRBV27 and TRBJ1-3; D not certain. Trimming left V 5 bases short and J 2 bases short, with 7 bases between. The germline CDR1 and CDR2 sequences are MNHEY and SMNVEV (reference sequence). The CDR3 has 13 residues. CDR3 bases: TGTGCCAGCAGTCTTTTTGCTGGAAACACCATATATTTT. It is translated as CASSLFAGNTIYF.

The chain carries TRBV7-9 and TRBJ2-2, with 9 bases identical to TRBD2. The CDR3 totals 15 residues. With V trimmed by 3 bases and J by 2 bases, 1 base remained unmatched. Germline V CDR1 and CDR2: SEHNR, FQNEAQ (reference sequence). CDR3 loop: CASSLTSGNTGELFF. The DNA for the CDR3 is TGTGCCAGCAGCTTGACTAGCGGCAACACCGGGGAGCTGTTTTTT.

This clone was seen just once. This chain uses TRBV19 with TRBJ2-7, with unresolved D. Germline CDR1 reads LNHDA; CDR2 reads SQIVND (reference sequence). The CDR3 length is 13 residues. The V end was cut by 3 bases, the J end by 5 bases, with 11 bases between. The CDR3 DNA sequence: TGTGCCAGTAGTATTTCGGGTGGCAACGAGCAGTACTTC. It yields the protein CASSISGGNEQYF.

Of note for this clone: At one end, the junction sequence differs from germline, possibly due to a read error. The sample carries other DNA sequences with the same CDR3. The chain employs TRBV11-3 and TRBJ1-1; perhaps TRBD1 as D (5 bases). From germline, CDR1 is SGHNT and CDR2 YENEEA. The CDR3 sequence is 12 residues long. CDR3 in DNA: TGTGCCAGCAGCTTTGACAGCGCTGAGGCTTTCTTT. Protein sequence: CASSFDSAEAFF.

V and J are TRBV4-3 and TRBJ1-2; a weak D match, TRBD1 (5 bases). The CDR3 is 16 residues long. Trimming took off 0 bases at V and 8 bases at J, with 19 bases between the two ends. Germline CDR1 reads LGHNA; CDR2 reads YSLEER. The CDR3 DNA sequence: TGCGCCAGCAGCCAAGATCCGGTGGGAGGGGAAAGGGGCTACACCTTC. It encodes CASSQDPVGGERGYTF.

This clone turned up a few times. The chain combines TRBV7-2 with TRBJ2-2, with 8 bases aligning to TRBD2. CDR3 length: 17 amino acids. CDR1 is SGHTA and CDR2 is FQGNSA in the germline V gene. V shed 8 bases, J shed 7 bases, and the junction held 18 bases outside the gene matches. CDR3 sequence reads: CASRPITGRASIGELFF. CDR3 sequence (DNA): TGTGCCAGCCGCCCAATTACCGGGAGGGCCAGTATCGGGGAGCTGTTTTTT.

This clone was seen a few times. The J gene is TRBJ2-7, the V gene TRBV4-3; maybe TRBD1 (6 bases). This CDR3 has 13 residues. V lost 4 bases to trimming and J lost 6 bases, with 13 bases between them. Germline V gene data show CDR1 as LGHNA and CDR2 as YSLEER. The CDR3 region has the DNA TGCGCCAGCAGCCCGGCGGACAGCGTCGAGCAGTACTTC. Residues: CASSPADSVEQYF.

The chain recombines TRBV28 with TRBJ2-2; 9 nucleotides line up with TRBD2. The CDR3 is 15 residues long. V lost 5 bases and J lost 1; bases outside the gene matches: 2. Germline V gives CDR1 MDHEN, CDR2 SYDVKM. This chain's CDR3 is CASSPSGKNTGELFF. CDR3 nucleotides: TGTGCCAGCAGTCCTAGCGGGAAGAACACCGGGGAGCTGTTTTTT. Using reference TRBV28 and TRBJ2-2 for the parts outside the CDR3, the full variable domain is DVKVTQSSRYLVKRTGEKVFLECVQDMDHENMFWYRQDPGLGLRLIYFSYDVKMKEKGDIPEGYSVSREKKERFSLILESASTNQTSMYLCASSPSGKNTGELFFGEGSRLTVL.